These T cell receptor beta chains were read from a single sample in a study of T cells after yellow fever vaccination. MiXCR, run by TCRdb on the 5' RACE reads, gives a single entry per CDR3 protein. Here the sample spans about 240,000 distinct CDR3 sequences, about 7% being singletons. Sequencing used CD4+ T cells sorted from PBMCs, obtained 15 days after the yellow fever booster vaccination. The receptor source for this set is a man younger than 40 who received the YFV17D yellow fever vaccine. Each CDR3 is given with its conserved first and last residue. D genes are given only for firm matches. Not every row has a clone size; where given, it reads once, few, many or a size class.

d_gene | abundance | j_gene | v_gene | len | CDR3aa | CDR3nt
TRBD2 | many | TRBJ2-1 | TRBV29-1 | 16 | CSVGWIAGVGSHEQFF | TGCAGCGTTGGGTGGATAGCGGGAGTTGGTTCGCATGAGCAGTTCTTC
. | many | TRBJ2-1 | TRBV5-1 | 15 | CASSSRGLKYNEQFF | TGCGCCAGCAGCTCGAGGGGGTTGAAGTACAATGAGCAGTTCTTC
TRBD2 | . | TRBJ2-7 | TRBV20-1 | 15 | CSAERGGGSSYEQYF | TGCAGTGCGGAGAGGGGAGGCGGGAGCTCCTACGAGCAGTACTTC
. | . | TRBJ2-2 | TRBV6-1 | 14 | CASRASAATGELFF | TGTGCCAGCAGAGCGTCCGCGGCCACCGGGGAGCTGTTTTTT
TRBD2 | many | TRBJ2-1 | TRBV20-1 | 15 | CSARVGGRMGNEQFF | TGCAGTGCTAGAGTTGGCGGGAGGATGGGGAATGAGCAGTTCTTC
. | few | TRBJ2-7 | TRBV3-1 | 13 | CASSQALVYEQYF | TGTGCCAGCAGCCAAGCTTTGGTCTACGAGCAGTACTTC
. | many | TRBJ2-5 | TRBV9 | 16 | CASSDTDGFLGETQYF | TGTGCCAGCAGTGACACCGACGGATTCTTAGGAGAGACCCAGTACTTC
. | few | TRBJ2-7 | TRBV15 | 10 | CATVYGEQYF | TGTGCCACCGTCTACGGGGAGCAGTACTTC
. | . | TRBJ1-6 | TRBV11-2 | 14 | CASSLGPPRSPLHF | TGTGCCAGCAGCTTAGGACCGCCACGGTCACCCCTCCACTTT
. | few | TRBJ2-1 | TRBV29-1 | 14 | CSGDKESSYNEQFF | TGCAGCGGGGACAAGGAGAGCTCCTACAATGAGCAGTTCTTC
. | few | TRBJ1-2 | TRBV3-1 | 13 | CASRDSPDYGYTF | TGTGCCAGCAGAGACAGCCCAGACTATGGCTACACCTTC
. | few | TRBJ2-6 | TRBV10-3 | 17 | CAGRQGRSLSGANVLTF | TGTGCCGGTCGGCAAGGACGCAGTCTCTCTGGGGCCAACGTCCTGACTTTC
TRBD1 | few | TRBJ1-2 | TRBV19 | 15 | CASSITQNRGDGYTF | TGTGCCAGTAGTATAACCCAAAACAGGGGAGATGGCTACACCTTC
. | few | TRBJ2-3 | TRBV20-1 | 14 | CSARQLAQPDTQYF | TGCAGTGCTAGGCAACTAGCCCAGCCAGATACGCAGTATTTT
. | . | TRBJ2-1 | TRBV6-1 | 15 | CASTPTGAGNNEQFF | TGTGCCAGCACCCCTACGGGGGCTGGGAACAATGAGCAGTTCTTC
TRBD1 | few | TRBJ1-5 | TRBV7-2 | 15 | CASSLVQGSHQPQHF | TGTGCCAGCAGCTTAGTACAGGGGAGTCATCAGCCCCAGCATTTT
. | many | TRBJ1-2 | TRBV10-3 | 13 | CAISGGGNYGYTF | TGTGCCATCAGTGGTGGGGGAAACTATGGCTACACCTTC
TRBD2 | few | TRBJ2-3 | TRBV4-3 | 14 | CASSTSGFADTQYF | TGCGCCAGCAGCACTAGCGGGTTTGCAGATACGCAGTATTTT
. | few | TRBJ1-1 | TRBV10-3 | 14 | CAISVGGSDTEAFF | TGTGCCATCAGTGTGGGGGGTAGCGACACTGAAGCTTTCTTT
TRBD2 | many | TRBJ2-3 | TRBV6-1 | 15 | CASLLGGLATDTQYF | TGTGCCAGCCTGCTAGGCGGACTAGCGACAGATACGCAGTATTTT
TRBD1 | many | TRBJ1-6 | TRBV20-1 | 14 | CSARPGTGNSPLHF | TGCAGTGCCCGACCCGGGACAGGGAATTCACCCCTCCACTTT
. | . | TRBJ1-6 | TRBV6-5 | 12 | CASSSSVSPLHF | .
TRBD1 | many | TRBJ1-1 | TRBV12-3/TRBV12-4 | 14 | CASSLGDRGSEAFF | TGTGCCAGCAGTTTAGGAGACAGGGGTTCTGAAGCTTTCTTT
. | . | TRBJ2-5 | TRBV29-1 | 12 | CSVETPGETQYF | TGCAGCGTTGAGACCCCAGGAGAGACCCAGTACTTC
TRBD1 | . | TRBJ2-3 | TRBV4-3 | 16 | CASSRQTGANTDTQYF | TGCGCCAGCAGCCGACAGACAGGGGCTAACACAGATACGCAGTATTTT
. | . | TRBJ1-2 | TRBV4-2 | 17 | CASSQDSRQGKVRGYTF | TGTGCCAGCAGCCAAGATTCGCGGCAGGGGAAGGTACGCGGCTACACCTTC
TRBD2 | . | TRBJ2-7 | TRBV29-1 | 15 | CSVAPSGRTTYEQYF | TGCAGCGTCGCCCCTAGCGGGAGGACAACCTACGAGCAGTACTTC
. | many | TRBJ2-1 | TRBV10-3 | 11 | CAISGSNEQFF | TGTGCCATCAGTGGGTCAAATGAGCAGTTCTTC
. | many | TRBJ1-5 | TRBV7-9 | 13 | CASSLDSNQPQHF | TGCGCCAGCAGCTTGGATAGCAATCAGCCCCAGCATTTT
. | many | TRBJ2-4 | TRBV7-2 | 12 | CASSITRNIQYF | TGTGCCAGCAGCATTACTCGGAACATTCAGTACTTC
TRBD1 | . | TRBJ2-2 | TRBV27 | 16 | CASSLGTGAVAGELFF | TGTGCCAGCAGTTTGGGGACAGGGGCGGTGGCCGGGGAGCTGTTTTTT
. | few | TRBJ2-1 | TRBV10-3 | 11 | CAISESREQFF | TGTGCCATCAGTGAGAGTCGTGAGCAGTTCTTC
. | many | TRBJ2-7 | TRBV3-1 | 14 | CASSLAGGNDEQYF | TGTGCCAGCAGCCTAGCAGGCGGGAATGACGAGCAGTACTTC
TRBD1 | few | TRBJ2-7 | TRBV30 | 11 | CAWSTGVEQYF | TGTGCCTGGAGTACAGGGGTCGAGCAGTACTTC
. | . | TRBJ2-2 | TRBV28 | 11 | CASSLLGELFF | TGTGCCAGCAGCCTCCTCGGGGAGCTGTTTTTT
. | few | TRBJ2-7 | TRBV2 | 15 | CASSVLGIGANEQYF | TGTGCCAGCAGTGTATTAGGGATTGGGGCAAACGAGCAGTACTTC
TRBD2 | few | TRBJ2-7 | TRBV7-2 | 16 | CASSPSGTSGYYEQYF | TGTGCCAGCAGCCCATCAGGGACTAGCGGATACTACGAGCAGTACTTC
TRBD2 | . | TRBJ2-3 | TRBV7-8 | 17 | CASSLGGASGSTDTQYF | TGTGCCAGCAGCTTAGGTGGGGCTAGCGGGAGCACAGATACGCAGTATTTT
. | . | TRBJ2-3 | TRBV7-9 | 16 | CASSFGLAPSGNTQYF | TGTGCCAGCAGCTTTGGACTGGCCCCTAGTGGGAATACGCAGTATTTT
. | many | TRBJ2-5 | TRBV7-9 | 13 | CASSSGTRETQYF | TGTGCCAGCAGCTCCGGGACTCGAGAGACCCAGTACTTC
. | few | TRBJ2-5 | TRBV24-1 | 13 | CATSAGVPETQYF | TGTGCCACCAGTGCCGGCGTTCCGGAGACCCAGTACTTC
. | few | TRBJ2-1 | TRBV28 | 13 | CASSPWVFNEQFF | TGTGCCAGCAGTCCCTGGGTCTTCAATGAGCAGTTCTTC
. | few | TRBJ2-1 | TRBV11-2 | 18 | CASSRQGVAGRGYNEQFF | TGTGCCAGCAGCCGACAGGGAGTAGCGGGAAGAGGTTACAATGAGCAGTTCTTC
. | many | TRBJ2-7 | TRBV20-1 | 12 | CSAKGGGYEQYF | TGCAGTGCTAAAGGAGGGGGCTACGAGCAGTACTTC
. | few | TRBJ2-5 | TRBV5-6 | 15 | CASSMGTTLGETQYF | TGTGCCAGCAGCATGGGGACCACCTTGGGGGAGACCCAGTACTTC
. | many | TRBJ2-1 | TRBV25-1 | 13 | CASSEGRGGEQFF | TGTGCCAGCAGTGAAGGCAGGGGAGGTGAGCAGTTCTTC
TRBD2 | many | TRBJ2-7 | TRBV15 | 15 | CATSREPSGSYEQYF | TGTGCCACCAGCAGAGAGCCTAGCGGGAGCTACGAGCAGTACTTC
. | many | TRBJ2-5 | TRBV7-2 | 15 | CASSFTERRVETQYF | TGTGCCAGCAGCTTTACTGAACGTAGGGTAGAGACCCAGTACTTC
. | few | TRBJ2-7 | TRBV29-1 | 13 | CSVVQFQAHEQYF | TGCAGCGTTGTACAGTTTCAAGCCCACGAGCAGTACTTC
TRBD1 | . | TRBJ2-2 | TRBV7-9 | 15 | CASSVRGGNTGELFF | TGTGCCAGCAGCGTCAGAGGGGGCAACACCGGGGAGCTGTTTTTT
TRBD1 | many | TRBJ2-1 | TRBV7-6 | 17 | CASSLTTGGSSYNEQFF | TGTGCCAGCAGCTTAACAACAGGGGGTAGCTCCTACAATGAGCAGTTCTTC
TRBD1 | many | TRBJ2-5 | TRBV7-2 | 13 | CASSLEGAETQYF | TGTGCCAGCAGCTTAGAGGGGGCAGAGACCCAGTACTTC
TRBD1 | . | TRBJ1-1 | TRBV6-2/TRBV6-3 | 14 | CASSPQGAHTEAFF | TGTGCCAGCAGTCCACAGGGGGCACACACTGAAGCTTTCTTT
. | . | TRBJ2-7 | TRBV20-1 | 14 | CSASTGGGTYEQYF | TGCAGTGCTAGTACAGGGGGGGGTACCTACGAGCAGTACTTC
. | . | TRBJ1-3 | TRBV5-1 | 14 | CASSLDTSGNTIYF | TGCGCCAGCAGCCTAGACACCTCTGGAAACACCATATATTTT
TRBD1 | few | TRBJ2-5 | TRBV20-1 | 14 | CSAQGQGAVETQYF | TGCAGTGCGCAGGGACAGGGGGCTGTCGAGACCCAGTACTTC